The rows below give T cell receptor beta chains drawn from one sample of a study of CD8+CD57+ T cells in acquired aplastic anemia. TCRdb passed the reads through MiXCR, listing each CDR3 protein once. The profile shows approximately 250,000 distinct CDR3 sequences, less than 85% of them singletons. The source material was sorted CD4+, CD8+, or CD8+CD57+ T cells (not recorded which) from PBMCs. Every receptor here comes from a human donor with aplastic anemia. Each CDR3 is given without its conserved first and last residue. A D gene is named only where the DNA matches it firmly.

>-|TRBV9|TRBJ2-7
ASSETPALEQY
>TRBD1|TRBV19|TRBJ2-1
ASSMHGTGRMEQF
>-|TRBV20-1|TRBJ2-3
SAKLLRSHSTDTQY
>-|TRBV7-2|TRBJ1-6
ASSADSATYCSPLH
>TRBD2|TRBV29-1|TRBJ2-4
SVRGLATNIQY
>-|TRBV5-1|TRBJ2-1
ASSVGVYKNEQF
>TRBD1|TRBV13|TRBJ2-1
ASSLRDRGLNYEQF
>-|TRBV19|TRBJ2-5
ASRAGNYQETQY
>-|TRBV20-1|TRBJ1-2
SARVGVGYT
>-|TRBV5-4|TRBJ2-5
ASCGQETQY
>-|TRBV5-5|TRBJ2-5
ASSPRDTETQY
>-|TRBV7-6|TRBJ2-3
ASSLADDTGSYD
>TRBD1|TRBV5-5|TRBJ2-3
ASSLTGVDTQY
>-|TRBV2|TRBJ1-2
ASRGEGTPKDGYT
>TRBD2|TRBV15|TRBJ2-1
ASSRQRRGGSDEQF
>-|TRBV7-8|TRBJ1-1
ASSLDGSPEAH
>-|TRBV7-6|TRBJ1-2
ASSFGHIDRYN
>-|TRBV7-2|TRBJ2-3
ASSLERGGHTYG
>-|TRBV7-8|TRBJ2-1
ASSMQSCGELYVQF
>-|TRBV7-9|TRBJ2-3
ASSLAQLTAGEL
>TRBD1|TRBV19|TRBJ2-5
ASSIGQGGETQY
>-|TRBV5-1|TRBJ2-7
ASSSLTGQSYEQY
>-|TRBV7-2|TRBJ2-3
ASLDRGGGVYGY
>-|TRBV7-8|TRBJ2-5
ASSFGPGGTTLY
>-|TRBV20-1|TRBJ1-5
SARAAQGRDQPQH
>-|TRBV20-1|TRBJ1-1
SAMGHPGIYTEAF
>-|TRBV11-3|TRBJ2-5
ASSLYLTWGETQY
>-|TRBV7-9|TRBJ2-5
ASSAGREPQYFG
>-|TRBV7-9|TRBJ2-1
ASSPQGRDNEQF
>-|TRBV7-6|TRBJ1-6
ASSLKGHNQPLH
>TRBD2|TRBV7-9|TRBJ2-3
ASSTAGDHGYTF
>TRBD1|TRBV19|TRBJ2-7
ASSFSGTAYEQY
>-|TRBV7-3|TRBJ1-6
ASSFRGGNATLH
>-|TRBV5-4|TRBJ2-2
ASSFEEDTGELF
>-|TRBV15|-
ATSRGGDHGTQY
>-|TRBV7-7|TRBJ2-5
ASSRTAQRDTGE
>-|TRBV5-1|TRBJ2-3
ASSLDRAGLQY
>-|TRBV6-1|TRBJ2-5
ASSVGGQGVTETQH
>-|TRBV11-1|TRBJ1-2
ASSAGGRGYT
>-|TRBV29-1|TRBJ2-3
SVVAGGVDTQY
>-|TRBV11-2|TRBJ2-3
ASSPGPTPDTQY
>TRBD1|TRBV9|TRBJ1-2
ASSVAGGGDYGYT
>-|TRBV7-8|TRBJ2-5
ASSTEPDEAAQY
>-|TRBV15|TRBJ2-3
ASSGRGLADAQY
>-|TRBV5-1|TRBJ2-6
ASSPAGATEANVLT
>-|TRBV19|TRBJ2-3
ASSGEGTSTNEQY
>-|TRBV9|TRBJ2-4
ASGGGGNMQY
>-|TRBV9|TRBJ2-3
ACRGGSDTQY
>-|TRBV7-9|TRBJ1-6
ASSFEESGWSAPLH